The 14 T cell receptor beta chains below all came from one sample that was sequenced in a study of response to subunit inactivated influenza vaccine. TCRdb ran MiXCR on the RT-PCR reads and lists one entry per CDR3 protein. The table records under 800,000 distinct CDR3 sequences, approximately 15% of them present only once. The source was PBMCs from blood, collected 14 days before vaccination. The receptors stem from a man aged 45-60 years who received an inactivated influenza vaccine.

V usage is TRBV16 and J usage is TRBJ1-5; tentatively, D is TRBD1 (5 bases). The CDR3 contains 15 residues. Trimming removed 4 bases at V and 0 bases at J, with 10 bases between. The germline V gene has CDR1 KGHSY and CDR2 FQNENV. The CDR3 is CASSPTVSSNQPQHF. The CDR3 DNA follows: TGTGCCAGCAGCCCGACAGTATCTAGCAATCAGCCCCAGCATTTT.

This clonotype has a count of ten or more. The rearrangement joins TRBV6-1 to TRBJ1-6, with 9 nucleotides matching TRBD1. The CDR3 runs to 14 residues. The junction had 3 bases not matched to a gene; V was cut back by 5 bases and J by 7 bases. In germline, CDR1 is MNHNS, CDR2 SASEGT. This CDR3 reads CASSTGTGNSPLHF. The CDR3 DNA follows: TGTGCCAGCAGTACCGGGACAGGGAATTCACCCCTCCACTTT.

This clonotype turned up a few times. The chain links TRBV20-1 to TRBJ1-1, with D hard to call. V was shortened by 4 bases and J by 1 base, with 7 bases between the two germline ends. CDR1 DFQATT and CDR2 SNEGSKA come from the germline V gene (reference sequence). There are 12 residues in the CDR3. Here the CDR3 DNA reads TGCAGTGCTAAAAGAGGGAACACTGAAGCTTTCTTT. Translated: CSAKRGNTEAFF.

The chain couples TRBV12-3 or TRBV12-4 to TRBJ2-4, with D possibly TRBD1 on 6 matching bases. There are 17 residues in the CDR3. Trimming took off 4 bases at V and 0 bases at J, with 16 bases between the two ends. This CDR3 reads CASSSGQRTLAKNIQYF. CDR3 nucleotide sequence: TGTGCCAGCAGTTCAGGACAGCGGACTCTAGCCAAAAACATTCAGTACTTC.

In its sample, this clonotype was seen a few times. J is TRBJ2-1 and V is TRBV18; D is tentatively TRBD1 or TRBD2 (5 bases each). CDR1 and CDR2 from the germline V gene are KGHSH and LQKENI. Trimming took off 3 bases at V and 9 bases at J, with 12 bases between the two ends. The CDR3 consists of 13 residues. Here the CDR3 reads CASSPGTSTEQFF. The CDR3 bases are TGTGCCAGCTCACCCGGGACGTCGACTGAGCAGTTCTTC.

This rearrangement joins TRBV2 to TRBJ2-1; 8 bases fit TRBD1. The length of the CDR3 is 14 residues. V was clipped by 8 bases and J by 6 bases; unmatched bases: 9. Germline V gene sequence: CDR1 SNHLY, CDR2 FYNNEI. In DNA, the CDR3 is TGTGCCAGCGGGGGACAGGTGGCATCCAATGAGCAGTTCTTC. Its translation is CASGGQVASNEQFF.

This chain connects TRBV20-1 to TRBJ1-1, with TRBD1 as a possible D gene (5 bases). This CDR3 has 13 amino acids. V was cut by 6 bases and J by 11 bases, with 22 bases left in between. CDR1 DFQATT and CDR2 SNEGSKA come from the germline V gene (reference sequence). The CDR3 protein is CSATVTWDPRAFF. The CDR3, as DNA: TGCAGTGCCACCGTCACCTGGGACCCTCGGGCTTTCTTT.

The genes are TRBV15 and TRBJ2-5; no clear D. V lost 5 bases and J 5 bases, leaving 12 bases between the germline ends. CDR1 LNHNV and CDR2 YYDKDF come from the germline V gene (reference sequence). CDR3 size: 13 residues. This CDR3 is CATSPWEGETQYF. CDR3 sequence (DNA): TGTGCCACCAGCCCCTGGGAAGGGGAGACCCAGTACTTC. The whole variable domain, filled in from reference TRBV15 and TRBJ2-5, reads DAMVIQNPRYQVTQFGKPVTLSCSQTLNHNVMYWYQQKSSQAPKLLFHYYDKDFNNEADTPDNFQSRRPNTSFCFLDIRSPGLGDTAMYLCATSPWEGETQYFGPGTRLLVL.

The chain is built from TRBV3-1 and TRBJ2-7; D gene uncertain. V was shortened by 3 bases and J by 3 bases, with 15 bases between the two germline ends. This CDR3 has 15 residues. CDR1 and CDR2 from the germline V gene are LGHDT and YNNKEL (reference sequence). The CDR3 region has the DNA TGTGCCAGCAGCCAGGTTTCAGGATATGGCTACGAGCAGTACTTC. This gives the protein CASSQVSGYGYEQYF.

This clonotype showed up just a few times. The V call is TRBV7-2, the J call TRBJ2-1; D is perhaps TRBD2 (5 bases). The V and J ends lost 5 bases and 9 bases respectively, with 20 bases between them. The CDR3 runs to 15 residues. CDR1 and CDR2 from the germline V gene are SGHTA and FQGNSA. The CDR3 coding sequence is TGTGCCAGCAGCCCCGGGCCGGGAAATGGGTTTGAGCAGTTCTTC. It specifies CASSPGPGNGFEQFF.

The chain recombines TRBV4-2 with TRBJ2-7, with D unresolved. Germline values: CDR1 LGHNA, CDR2 YNFKEQ. V gave up 0 bases and J gave up 5 bases, with 11 bases separating them. The CDR3 consists of 14 residues. CDR3 sequence: CASSQDAGVNEQYF. The CDR3 region has the DNA TGTGCCAGCAGCCAAGATGCAGGAGTAAACGAGCAGTACTTC.

The sample holds one count of this clonotype. The chain recombines TRBV7-8 with TRBJ2-1; 8 bases are shared with TRBD2. The CDR3 has 17 amino acids. Per the germline V gene, CDR1 is SGHVS and CDR2 is FQNEAQ. Trimming cost V 4 bases and J 2 bases; bases outside gene matches: 10. The CDR3 region is CASSSHGARGAYNEQFF. CDR3 in DNA: TGTGCCAGCAGCTCACACGGGGCGCGGGGGGCCTACAATGAGCAGTTCTTC. The whole variable domain, filled in from reference TRBV7-8 and TRBJ2-1, reads GAGVSQSPRYKVAKRGQDVALRCDPISGHVSLFWYQQALGQGPEFLTYFQNEAQLDKSGLPSDRFFAERPEGSVSTLKIQRTQQEDSAVYLCASSSHGARGAYNEQFFGPGTRLTVL.

This clonotype has a handful of counts. J is TRBJ2-1 and V is TRBV6-2 or TRBV6-3, with a possible D match to TRBD2 (5 bases). The CDR3 is made up of 15 amino acids. Per the germline V gene, CDR1 is MNHEY and CDR2 is SVGEGT. Trimming shortened V by 6 bases and J by 2 bases, and 14 bases separated the two germline ends. CDR3 DNA sequence: TGTGCCAGCAGCCGCGGAGGTCCGCCCTACAATGAGCAGTTCTTC. Its protein product is CASSRGGPPYNEQFF.

The chain has TRBV25-1 and TRBJ2-2, with TRBD1 matching over 8 bases. This CDR3 spans 15 amino acids. Germline CDR1 and CDR2: MGHDK and SYGVNS. V lost 4 bases and J lost 4; bases outside the gene matches: 5. CDR3 protein: CASSVQGVGTGELFF. The CDR3 bases are TGTGCCAGCAGTGTACAGGGGGTTGGCACCGGGGAGCTGTTTTTT.